These 28 T cell receptor beta chains share one sample of origin, sequenced in a study of cytomegalovirus exposure and HLA in healthy donors. Data came from immunoSEQ multiplex PCR; TCRdb stores just in-frame clones and leaves some out. The sample records a few hundred thousand clones, around 86% being singletons. The sample comprised PBMCs. Source of these receptors: a woman aged 18 to 35 in good health and CMV-seronegative.

This clone was detected only once. The chain recombines TRBV4-3 with TRBJ1-4, with 10 bases fitting TRBD1. The V gene's germline CDR1 is LGHNA and CDR2 YSLEER. The CDR3 totals 15 residues. After removal of 5 bases from V and 7 bases from J, the junction contained 7 bases not matched to a gene. CDR3 region: CASSYPGQGIEKLFF. The CDR3 region has the DNA TGCGCCAGCAGCTACCCGGGACAGGGGATTGAAAAACTGTTTTTT.

This rearrangement joins TRBV19 to TRBJ1-5; TRBD1 aligns across 7 bases. The V gene's germline CDR1 is LNHDA and CDR2 SQIVND (reference sequence). This CDR3 region has 14 residues. V trimming: 4 bases; J trimming: 6 bases; junction bases outside the gene matches: 6. CDR3 region: CASSKSQGGQPQHF. CDR3 DNA sequence: TGTGCCAGTAGTAAGTCTCAGGGGGGTCAGCCCCAGCATTTT.

The chain recombines TRBV11-3 with TRBJ2-1; TRBD2 matches at 12 bases. With V trimmed by 1 base and J by 5 bases, 6 bases remained unmatched. This CDR3 contains 17 residues. CDR1 is SGHNT and CDR2 is YENEEA in the germline V gene. This CDR3 reads CASSLGLAGGPDNEQFF. The CDR3 bases are TGTGCCAGCAGCTTAGGGCTAGCGGGAGGGCCTGACAATGAGCAGTTCTTC.

A single count supports this clone. The chain is built from TRBV13 and TRBJ2-3; 7 positions agree with TRBD2. CDR3 length equals 15 residues. Trimming removed 5 bases from V and 2 bases from J; junction bases left unmatched: 7. Germline V gives CDR1 PRHDT, CDR2 FYEKMQ (reference sequence). CDR3 in amino acids: CASSITGTTTDTQYF. CDR3 in DNA: TGTGCCAGCAGCATCACCGGGACTACCACAGATACGCAGTATTTT.

This rearrangement joins TRBV18 to TRBJ2-7; TRBD2 might be the D (6 bases). Trimming cost V 3 bases and J 6 bases, with 15 bases left between them. CDR1 KGHSH and CDR2 LQKENI come from the germline V gene. The CDR3 runs to 14 residues. This chain's CDR3 is CASSPTLDSGEQYF. The CDR3, as DNA: TGTGCCAGCTCACCCACGCTGGATAGCGGCGAGCAGTACTTC. Full variable domain (missing parts from reference TRBV18 and TRBJ2-7): NAGVMQNPRHLVRRRGQEARLRCSPMKGHSHVYWYRQLPEEGLKFMVYLQKENIIDESGMPKERFSAEFPKEGPSILRIQQVVRGDSAAYFCASSPTLDSGEQYFGPGTRLTVT.

The chain uses TRBV25-1 and TRBJ2-7, with 11 bases matching TRBD2. This CDR3 comprises 17 residues. The V gene end was trimmed by 2 bases and the J gene end by 5 bases; junction bases not matched to a gene: 11. Germline V CDR1 and CDR2: MGHDK, SYGVNS. This CDR3 is CASSEGLTTSGTHEQYF. The CDR3 DNA follows: TGTGCCAGCAGTGAAGGCCTAACGACTAGCGGGACCCACGAGCAGTACTTC.

This chain joins TRBV29-1 and TRBJ1-1, with 10 bases identical to TRBD1. Losses at the gene ends were 6 bases for V and 6 bases for J; bases not matched to a gene: 7. CDR3 length: 13 residues. Germline V gives CDR1 SQVTM, CDR2 ANQGSEA. CDR3 region: CSVDRDRGSEAFF. The CDR3 DNA reads as TGCAGCGTGGACCGGGACAGGGGATCTGAAGCTTTCTTT. Variable domain in full (rest from reference TRBV29-1 and TRBJ1-1): SAVISQKPSRDICQRGTSLTIQCQVDSQVTMMFWYRQQPGQSLTLIATANQGSEATYESGFVIDKFPISRPNLTFSTLTVSNMSPEDSSIYLCSVDRDRGSEAFFGQGTRLTVV.

The rearrangement uses TRBV28 and TRBJ2-7, with TRBD1 identical over 8 bases. V lost 6 bases, J lost 0 bases, and 4 bases stayed unmatched. The CDR3 totals 14 residues. From germline, CDR1 is MDHEN and CDR2 SYDVKM. Here the CDR3 reads CASRTGQGSYEQYF. CDR3 nucleotides: TGTGCCAGCAGAACCGGACAGGGCTCCTACGAGCAGTACTTC.

The chain has TRBV5-6 and TRBJ1-2; D perhaps matches TRBD1 (5 bases). Trimming removed 3 bases from V and 2 bases from J, with 8 bases in between. Germline V gene lookup returns CDR1 SGHDT and CDR2 YYEEEE. This CDR3 region has 13 residues. The DNA of the CDR3 is TGTGCCAGCAGCTCCTCAGGGAACTATGGCTACACCTTC. Its protein product is CASSSSGNYGYTF.

The chain has TRBV14 and TRBJ2-7; 8 nucleotides match TRBD1. With V trimmed by 0 bases and J by 3 bases, 4 bases remained unmatched. Germline CDR1 and CDR2: SGHDN and FVKESK. The CDR3 sequence is 15 residues long. The chain's CDR3 is CASSQDFDRGYEQYF. The CDR3 DNA reads TGTGCCAGCAGCCAAGATTTCGACAGGGGCTACGAGCAGTACTTC.

The chain is built from TRBV5-1 and TRBJ1-2; TRBD1 might be the D (6 bases). Deletions cut 4 bases from V and 2 bases from J, with 12 bases between. The CDR3 sequence is 14 residues long. Germline assignment: CDR1 SGHRS and CDR2 YFSETQ. The DNA for the CDR3 is TGCGCCAGCAGCCCCGGGACACCGAACTATGGCTACACCTTC. It specifies CASSPGTPNYGYTF.

The chain joins TRBV2 to TRBJ1-2; weak D call: TRBD1 (6 bases). The V gene's germline CDR1 is SNHLY and CDR2 FYNNEI. Trimming removed 6 bases from V and 5 bases from J, with 19 bases in between. This CDR3 is 15 amino acids long. CDR3 region: CASRGSTGGAYGYTF. In DNA, the CDR3 is TGTGCCAGCAGAGGATCCACTGGGGGGGCTTATGGCTACACCTTC.

This clone was seen more than once but under ten times. The genes are TRBV6-4 and TRBJ2-2; possible D gene TRBD2, 6 bases. CDR1 and CDR2 from the germline V gene are MRHNA and SNTAGT. This CDR3 contains 13 residues. V shed 5 bases and J shed 3 bases, with 7 bases lying between them. The CDR3 is CASSPSDTGELFF. The DNA for the CDR3 is TGTGCCAGCAGTCCTAGCGACACCGGGGAGCTGTTTTTT.

V gene TRBV5-4 combines with J gene TRBJ2-7, with a possible D match to TRBD2 (6 bases). The V and J ends lost 1 base and 9 bases respectively, with 11 bases between them. Germline loops: CDR1 SGHNT, CDR2 YYREEE (reference sequence). This CDR3 comprises 12 residues. CDR3 in DNA: TGTGCCAGCAGCTTGTTGGAGGGTTGGCAGTACTTC. This gives the protein CASSLLEGWQYF.

This clone was seen once. V and J are TRBV7-9 and TRBJ2-3; D is possibly TRBD2 (6 bases). The CDR3 is made up of 14 amino acids. With 5 bases removed from V and 3 bases from J, the gap between germline ends came to 12 bases. The germline CDR1 and CDR2 sequences are SEHNR and FQNEAQ (reference sequence). CDR3 sequence: CASSPEGRTDTQYF. The CDR3 region has the DNA TGTGCCAGCAGCCCCGAGGGGAGGACAGATACGCAGTATTTT.

This clone was observed a single time. V usage is TRBV27 and J usage is TRBJ2-5; TRBD2 matches 13 bases. From germline, CDR1 is MNHEY and CDR2 SMNVEV (reference sequence). CDR3 length: 16 amino acids. V gave up 5 bases and J gave up 6 bases; unmatched junction bases: 9. The CDR3 sequence is CASSPPLAGGIQTQYF. The CDR3 DNA is TGTGCCAGCAGTCCGCCACTAGCGGGAGGGATTCAGACCCAGTACTTC.

The chain joins TRBV6-5 to TRBJ2-7, with D possibly matching TRBD1 (5 bases). Germline CDR1 reads MNHEY; CDR2 reads SVGAGI. V was shortened by 2 bases and J by 1 base, with 6 bases between the two germline ends. The CDR3 extends over 13 amino acids. DNA of the CDR3: TGTGCCAGCAGTTACAGGGGTTCCTACGAGCAGTACTTC. Amino acids: CASSYRGSYEQYF.

The V call is TRBV13, the J call TRBJ2-7, with D hard to call. In germline, CDR1 is PRHDT, CDR2 FYEKMQ (reference sequence). The V end was cut by 1 base, the J end by 9 bases, with 16 bases between. This CDR3 has 14 residues. The chain's CDR3 is CASSLEFSDTGQYF. In nucleotides, the CDR3 is TGTGCCAGCAGCTTAGAATTTAGTGACACCGGGCAGTACTTC.

This clone came up a few times. This chain joins TRBV9 and TRBJ1-2; possibly TRBD1 for D (5 bases). Trimming left V 4 bases short and J 4 bases short, with 17 bases between. This CDR3 is built from 15 residues. CDR1 and CDR2 from the germline V gene are SGDLS and YYNGEE. This CDR3 is CASSPGGGMGYGYTF. The CDR3 nucleotides read TGTGCCAGCAGCCCCGGCGGGGGGATGGGCTATGGCTACACCTTC. The full variable domain, its missing parts supplied by reference TRBV9 and TRBJ1-2, is DSGVTQTPKHLITATGQRVTLRCSPRSGDLSVYWYQQSLDQGLQFLIQYYNGEERAKGNILERFSAQQFPDLHSELNLSSLELGDSALYFCASSPGGGMGYGYTFGSGTRLTVV.

The V gene is TRBV5-1, the J gene TRBJ2-2, with 9 positions matching TRBD2. Germline-derived CDR1 and CDR2 are SGHRS and YFSETQ. Losses at the gene ends were 2 bases for V and 3 bases for J; bases not matched to a gene: 5. The CDR3 loop spans 16 amino acids. CDR3 region: CASSLAGGIDTGELFF. CDR3 nucleotides: TGCGCCAGCAGCTTAGCGGGGGGCATCGACACCGGGGAGCTGTTTTTT.

The count of this clone is one. The chain carries TRBV9 and TRBJ1-2, with D tentatively TRBD1 (6 bases). The V end lost 1 base, the J end lost 7 bases, and 17 bases lay between the germline ends. Germline CDR1 and CDR2: SGDLS and YYNGEE. The CDR3 loop spans 15 amino acids. Here the CDR3 reads CASSVTQGTFGGYTF. CDR3 nucleotide sequence: TGTGCCAGCAGCGTAACCCAGGGGACCTTCGGTGGCTACACCTTC.

Concerning this clone: Other DNA sequences in the sample encode the same CDR3. This sequence joins TRBV13 and TRBJ2-7, with 10 bases identical to TRBD1. The V gene end was trimmed by 6 bases and the J gene end by 2 bases; junction bases not matched to a gene: 4. The length of the CDR3 is 14 residues. Germline-derived CDR1 and CDR2 are PRHDT and FYEKMQ (reference sequence). CDR3 amino acids: CASRRGQGTYEQYF. The CDR3, as DNA: TGTGCCAGCAGAAGGGGACAGGGGACCTACGAGCAGTACTTC.

The rearrangement joins TRBV9 to TRBJ2-1; D uncertain. This CDR3 has 15 amino acids. Looked up from germline, CDR1 is SGDLS and CDR2 is YYNGEE. The V end was cut by 6 bases, the J end by 1 base, with 14 bases between. The CDR3 loop is CASNPTALSYNEQFF. In DNA, the CDR3 is TGTGCCAGCAACCCTACTGCACTATCCTACAATGAGCAGTTCTTC.

The CDR3 region is CATSRGDRGYEQYF. In nucleotides, the CDR3 is TGTGCCACCAGCAGAGGCGACAGGGGGTACGAGCAGTACTTC. J is TRBJ2-7 and V is TRBV15; TRBD1 aligns across 9 bases. Germline V gene sequence: CDR1 LNHNV, CDR2 YYDKDF (reference sequence). Trimming cost V 1 base and J 4 bases; bases outside gene matches: 2. The CDR3 totals 14 residues.

The chain is built from TRBV18 and TRBJ2-1; no firm D call. This CDR3 is 15 amino acids long. Looked up from germline, CDR1 is KGHSH and CDR2 is LQKENI. V lost 4 bases and J lost 0, with 10 bases in between. CDR3 sequence reads: CASSQTSDSYNEQFF. The CDR3 region has the DNA TGTGCCAGCTCACAGACATCAGACTCCTACAATGAGCAGTTCTTC.

V is TRBV18 and J is TRBJ1-4, with 7 bases identical to TRBD1. This CDR3 region has 17 residues. V lost 6 bases, J lost 5 bases, and 15 bases stayed unmatched. Germline-derived CDR1 and CDR2 are KGHSH and LQKENI. The CDR3 spells CASSPDRAAAPNEKLFF. The CDR3 bases are TGTGCCAGCTCCCCCGACAGGGCTGCAGCCCCGAATGAAAAACTGTTTTTT.

The genes are TRBV15 and TRBJ1-3, with 9 bases that match TRBD1. Germline V gives CDR1 LNHNV, CDR2 YYDKDF (reference sequence). V lost 8 bases, J lost 1 base, and 12 bases stayed unmatched. CDR3 length: 17 residues. CDR3 residues: CATSDRGQGLSGNTIYF. CDR3 sequence (DNA): TGTGCCACCTCGGACCGTGGACAGGGGTTATCTGGAAACACCATATATTTT. Full variable domain (missing parts from reference TRBV15 and TRBJ1-3): DAMVIQNPRYQVTQFGKPVTLSCSQTLNHNVMYWYQQKSSQAPKLLFHYYDKDFNNEADTPDNFQSRRPNTSFCFLDIRSPGLGDTAMYLCATSDRGQGLSGNTIYFGEGSWLTVV.

The CDR3 here is CATSNRVLDNQPQHF. Written as DNA, the CDR3 is TGTGCCACCAGCAACAGGGTCTTGGACAATCAGCCCCAGCATTTT. The chain combines TRBV15 with TRBJ1-5, with D perhaps TRBD1 (6 bases). This CDR3 has 15 amino acids. Trimming left V 4 bases short and J 3 bases short, with 13 bases between. The germline gives CDR1 LNHNV, CDR2 YYDKDF (reference sequence). The variable domain in full, completed from reference TRBV15 and TRBJ1-5, reads DAMVIQNPRYQVTQFGKPVTLSCSQTLNHNVMYWYQQKSSQAPKLLFHYYDKDFNNEADTPDNFQSRRPNTSFCFLDIRSPGLGDTAMYLCATSNRVLDNQPQHFGDGTRLSIL.